This T cell receptor beta chain was identified during a study of CD8 T cells in Susac syndrome. Sequencing of TCR beta was carried out in blood CD8+ and CD4+ T cells. Healthy donors were controls matched for age and sex. TEMRA cells were enriched by FACS, while CD8+ and CD4+ T cells were obtained through a negative isolation that was performed magnetically. V was trimmed by 4 bases and J by 2 bases, leaving 14 bases between them. Per germline, CDR1 SQVTM and CDR2 ANQGSEA. This CDR3 region has 15 residues. A quantity of about 0.5 to 1 ug RNA underwent reverse transcription using random hexamers. Amplification of TCR beta CDR3 spanned 54 Vbeta and 13 Jbeta via immunoSEQ multiplex PCR. In TCRdb, the immunoSEQ multiplex PCR reads were re-called with MiXCR into one record per CDR3 protein. The profile shows around 190,000 distinct CDR3 sequences, about 93% of them singletons.

The genes are TRBV29-1 and TRBJ2-2; D is unresolved. The specimen sequenced was CD4+ T cells from PBMCs. The sequence was obtained from a human donor in good health. This chain's CDR3 is CSVGFSWGNTGELFF. The CDR3 nucleotides are TGCAGCGTTGGGTTCTCTTGGGGTAACACCGGGGAGCTGTTTTTT.